The 2 T cell receptor beta chains below come from one sample, sequenced in a study of blood T cell repertoires in COVID-19. The protocol was immunoSEQ multiplex PCR, while the TCRdb copy is restricted to in-frame clones and leaves out a portion. The data show 200,000 to 250,000 clones, with about 90% seen just once and around 2.9% held by the top ten. Sequencing was performed on peripheral blood. These receptors came from a woman in her sixties with acute or convalescent COVID-19.

The V and J genes are TRBV29-1 and TRBJ2-5; tentative D call: TRBD2 (5 bases). This CDR3 region has 15 residues. Between the trimmed V and J ends, which lost 5 bases and 0 bases, there was a span of 16 bases. Germline V gives CDR1 SQVTM, CDR2 ANQGSEA. The CDR3, as DNA: TGCAGCGTTTTCAGAAGCGGATCGTACCAAGAGACCCAGTACTTC. Its translation is CSVFRSGSYQETQYF.

The gene calls are TRBV18 and TRBJ2-1; 7 positions match TRBD2. There are 16 residues in the CDR3. Per the germline V gene, CDR1 is KGHSH and CDR2 is LQKENI. Unmatched junction bases numbered 4, after V lost 2 bases and J lost 0 bases. The CDR3 here is CASSPREGISYNEQFF. The DNA for the CDR3 is TGTGCCAGCTCACCAAGGGAGGGGATCTCCTACAATGAGCAGTTCTTC.